The entry that follows covers one TCR beta chain sequence. In its sample, this clonotype was seen many times. Its recognized antigen is unknown. No base qualities exist here, and no much larger clone lies one base off it. This sample stems from a study of T cells in Graves' hyperthyroidism and ophthalmopathy (dated by TCRdb to about 2019). For context, the study as a whole: Peripheral blood samples were taken at the time of initial diagnosis, prior to any treatment. The 95 to 100 discovery patients were randomly split 7:3 into training and test sets. After blood sampling, hyperthyroidism patients were treated with methimazole at a starting dose of 30 mg daily, and ophthalmopathy patients were treated with high-dose intravenous methylprednisolone. A discovery cohort of roughly 100 patients, roughly 45 with Graves' ophthalmopathy and approximately 60 with stable Graves' hyperthyroidism, was used to find distinguishing TCR V-J signatures. In addition, the study compared T-cell repertoires in thyroid tissue and in blood from roughly six Graves' hyperthyroidism patients. Whether ophthalmopathy could be predicted prospectively was tested in an independent validation cohort made up of 18 to 20 hyperthyroidism patients plus 17 patients who later progressed to ophthalmopathy. According to the paper, TCR Vbeta CDR3 sequencing was carried out on 135 peripheral blood samples, which came from fewer than 50 ophthalmopathy, some 73 hyperthyroidism and approximately 17 progressor patients.

TCR beta CDR3 regions were amplified from RNA transcripts. For the first round of RT-PCR on the TCR CDR3, the HTBI primer set was used together with the Qiagen OneStep RT-PCR kit. The libraries were constructed in a second round of multiplex PCR and then size-selected and purified. Sequencing of the libraries was done on an Illumina HiSeq2000 using paired-end 100 bp reads. For the original study's pipeline: SOAPnuke was used to process the raw data, throwing out any read that contained adapters or uncalled bases, had a mean Phred below 15, or lacked an exact constant-primer or identifier match. High-quality paired reads were merged using COPE v1.2.5, and each unique nucleotide sequence was defined as a clonotype. Clonotypes were aligned to IMGT TRBV, TRBD and TRBJ reference segments using MiTCR v1.1. Only V-J combinations with frequency above 0.0001, covering 98% to 99.2% of repertoires, were analysed. The TCS score was defined as F50 (clonal expansion) divided by E x V (chaos), with BLOSUM62-based TCRdist calculated between CDR3 peptides within each V-J. Welch's t-statistics and random forest reduced roughly 530 V-J features to some 14, which were used in a naive Bayes classifier (R e1071). The public sequencing data were trimmed at Q25 with fastp and processed into clonotypes with MiXCR by TCRdb, which kept only in-frame beta chains. Every distinct CDR3 protein forms one entry, paired with its most common genes and DNA. TCRdb, rather than the study authors, made the V and J calls. Recorded for this sample are 620,000 or so distinct CDR3 sequences; roughly 15% of them occurred a single time. The biggest ten clones account for under 15% of the sample.

Results and caveats for the whole study, not just this receptor: During validation, the model predicted progression to ophthalmopathy a median of roughly six months ahead of onset, with around 71% sensitivity and less than 85% specificity. A 13 V-J signature model separated ophthalmopathy from stable hyperthyroidism, with 87.88% sensitivity and about 81% specificity in cross-validation and 80%/75% in testing. Most expanded thyroid clonotypes (frequency above 0.001) were also detected in blood, suggesting blood repertoires may reflect thyroid immune responses. No statistical method was used to set the sample size in advance, and investigators knew the group allocation.

Ophthalmopathy patients had moderately to severely active disease, with a Clinical Activity Score of 3 or more, a NOSPECS grade of 4 or more, and a disease duration of less than 3 months. Exclusion was applied to patients with uncontrolled infections, other autoimmune diseases, pregnancy or lactation. Clinical symptoms, serum thyroxine and TRAb, thyroid ultrasound, and orbital computed tomography formed the basis for the diagnoses. Ficoll-Paque density gradient centrifugation was used to isolate PBMCs from approximately 10 ml of fresh peripheral blood. Total RNA was extracted with Trizol reagent, and quality was checked on an Agilent 2100 Bioanalyzer. From the cysteine up to the phenylalanine, the CDR3 has a length of 15 residues. Kept here is only the CDR3 DNA, which spans 45 bases and is read in frame from base 1. V loses 5 bases of germline sequence and J loses 3 bases, and the interval between the two ends is 17 bases.

The source of this sequence is a woman in her fifties or sixties with Graves' ophthalmopathy. Material for sequencing was blood. The sequence links TRBV12-3 or TRBV12-4 to TRBJ2-7; the D region possibly corresponds to TRBD1 (6 bases align). The DNA reads TGTGCCAGCAGTCCCTCCGACAGGTGGATCTACGAGCAGTACTTC. It codes for CASSPSDRWIYEQYF.